The T cell receptor (beta chain) described here comes from a study of cytomegalovirus exposure and HLA in healthy donors. Study-wide background: The 110 million or so unique TCR beta sequences, from about 190 million T cells, were found by an earlier analysis.

The study, taken as a whole, reports: In a later analysis, DRB1 alleles had the most associated TCRs; HLA-C alleles the fewest. The authors listed around 150 TCR beta chains as cytomegalovirus-associated.

Concerning this clone: No antigen is known for it.

The PCR was carried out with 60 Vbeta primers and 13 Jbeta primers. Here immunoSEQ multiplex PCR was the method, and the copy in TCRdb shows in-frame clones only, minus some. Altogether roughly 200,000 clones are present, approximately 86% being singletons, with the ten largest covering approximately 0.31%. The sample was PBMCs. The receptor was derived from a woman aged 25 to 39 in good health and CMV-seronegative.

The CDR3 spells CASSLEGVVFGDYGYTF. CDR3 DNA: TGTGCCAGCAGCTTGGAGGGAGTCGTATTCGGAGACTATGGCTACACCTTC. The rearrangement links TRBV5-6 to TRBJ1-2, with D unclear. CDR1 and CDR2 (germline): SGHDT, YYEEEE. Trimming took off 0 bases at V and 3 bases at J, with 18 bases between the two ends. CDR3 size: 17 residues.